A single sample is the source of the 9 T cell receptor beta chains below, sequenced in a study of T-cell reconstitution after alpha-beta-depleted transplantation in children (TCRdb year 2016). What the treatment or condition label conveys for this sample: allogeneic hematopoietic cell transplantation with graft depleted of TCRalphabeta T cells and CD19 B cells. Receptor amplification or capture employed PCR. Sequencing relied on an Illumina HiSeq 2500. TCR library preparation used molecular barcoding, with unique molecular identifiers applied to normalize quantification of the TCRbeta repertoire. In TCRdb, the public reads were trimmed at Q25 with fastp and aligned with MiXCR, with productive beta chains retained. Entries are consolidated by CDR3 protein sequence, retaining the most common genes and DNA. This sample comprises about 980,000 distinct CDR3 sequences, about 26% of them detected only once. More than 25% of the sample rests with the top ten.

The starting material was PBMCs, mostly from graft donor cells, obtained 360 days after TCRalphabeta/CD19-depleted stem cell transplant. These receptors came from a boy younger than two who had a stem cell transplant for SCID, so the T cells may come from the graft donor.

This sequence joins TRBV11-1 and TRBJ2-6; 7 nucleotides line up with TRBD1. The CDR3 is 18 amino acids. Germline CDR1 is SGHAT and CDR2 is FQDESV (reference sequence). V dropped 5 bases and J dropped 3; count of bases not matched to a gene: 13. CDR3 bases: TGTGCCAGCAGCGCACCGGGACAGCGATACATTGGGGCCAACGTCCTGACTTTC. It yields the protein CASSAPGQRYIGANVLTF.

This sequence joins TRBV12-3 or TRBV12-4 and TRBJ1-1; D may be TRBD1 (5 bases). This CDR3 region has 13 residues. V lost 6 bases to trimming and J lost 1 base, with 9 bases between them. In DNA, the CDR3 is TGTGCCAGCAGAGATACAGGGAACACTGAAGCTTTCTTT. Translated, it gives CASRDTGNTEAFF.

The chain couples TRBV4-3 to TRBJ1-6, with D perhaps matching TRBD1 (5 bases). CDR3 length: 15 amino acids. The germline gives CDR1 LGHNA, CDR2 YSLEER. Deletions cut 0 bases from V and 9 bases from J, with 12 bases between. CDR3 region: CASSQDWGSLSPLHF. Here the CDR3 DNA reads TGCGCCAGCAGCCAAGATTGGGGCAGTCTTTCACCCCTCCACTTT.

This clonotype was counted between two and nine times. This chain's CDR3 is CASSYPGPAETQYF. CDR3 nucleotide sequence: TGTGCCAGCAGTTACCCAGGACCGGCAGAGACCCAGTACTTC. The J gene is TRBJ2-5, the V gene TRBV6-5, with D unclear. V was clipped by 2 bases and J by 4 bases, with 11 bases between them. This CDR3 comprises 14 residues. Germline V gene sequence: CDR1 MNHEY, CDR2 SVGAGI.

The V and J genes are TRBV27 and TRBJ2-1; TRBD1 matches at 9 bases. This CDR3 has 16 residues. Losses at the gene ends were 2 bases for V and 2 bases for J; bases not matched to a gene: 4. Germline V gives CDR1 MNHEY, CDR2 SMNVEV (reference sequence). The CDR3 sequence: CASSLDRGFAYNEQFF. The CDR3 coding sequence is TGTGCCAGCAGTTTAGACAGGGGGTTCGCCTACAATGAGCAGTTCTTC.

The rearrangement joins TRBV5-1 to TRBJ1-1; TRBD1 is a possible D gene (5 bases). The CDR3 extends over 16 amino acids. The V gene's germline CDR1 is SGHRS and CDR2 YFSETQ. Trimming pared 5 bases from V and 1 base from J, leaving 18 bases between. CDR3 coding DNA: TGCGCCAGCAGGCCGGGGGGGACCGACAGGAACACTGAAGCTTTCTTT. As protein: CASRPGGTDRNTEAFF.

This sequence joins TRBV5-5 and TRBJ2-1; TRBD1 might be the D (6 bases). The CDR3 runs to 13 residues. Looked up from germline, CDR1 is SGHKS and CDR2 is YYEKEE (reference sequence). Trimming cost V 0 bases and J 10 bases, with 11 bases left between them. The CDR3 nucleotides read TGTGCCAGCAGCTTGGTCGTACAGGGAGAGCAGTTCTTC. Protein: CASSLVVQGEQFF. The full variable domain, rest sourced from reference TRBV5-5 and TRBJ2-1, is DAGVTQSPTHLIKTRGQQVTLRCSPISGHKSVSWYQQVLGQGPQFIFQYYEKEERGRGNFPDRFSARQFPNYSSELNVNALLLGDSALYLCASSLVVQGEQFFGPGTRLTVL.

This clonotype was observed a few times. The chain links TRBV9 to TRBJ2-1, with 9 bases aligning to TRBD2. Germline CDR1 SGDLS, CDR2 YYNGEE. Unmatched junction bases numbered 6, after V lost 0 bases and J lost 8 bases. CDR3 length equals 15 residues. The CDR3 DNA follows: TGTGCCAGCAGCGTAGAGGGACTAGCCCCCTATGAGCAGTTCTTC. This gives the protein CASSVEGLAPYEQFF.

This clonotype has a handful of counts. The J gene is TRBJ2-5, the V gene TRBV25-1; D may correspond to TRBD1 or TRBD2 (6 bases each). V lost 0 bases and J 1 base, leaving 15 bases between the germline ends. CDR1 is MGHDK and CDR2 is SYGVNS in the germline V gene. CDR3 length: 17 residues. The CDR3 here is CASSEYQGRRVQETQYF. The CDR3 DNA sequence: TGTGCCAGCAGTGAATATCAGGGGAGGCGGGTCCAAGAGACCCAGTACTTC.